This TCR beta chain was obtained from a study of blood T cells in healthy people across ages. Overall study context: Through template switching, about one barcoded beta molecule was captured per two T cells, as measured in model experiments.

Remarks on this clonotype: Its antigen is currently unknown.

Study observations and caveats: The lack of PBMC sorting stopped any conclusive naive versus antigen-experienced comparison.

Next came a second PCR, run for about 7 to 12 cycles, which used a sample-barcoded 5' primer along with a J-beta primer mix. TCRdb redid the calling of the 5' RACE reads with MiXCR, one entry per CDR3 protein. Of around 800,000 distinct CDR3 sequences in the sample, roughly 44% were seen once. Germline CDR1 SGDLS, CDR2 YYNGEE. V gave up 3 bases and J gave up 4 bases; unmatched junction bases: 2. This CDR3 is built from 14 residues. Donors ranged from about 6 to 90 years old and were healthy Caucasians in Russia. Isolation per sample recovered at least 6 million PBMCs. This receptor was identified in a man in his 60s in good health. Source material: blood. The chain carries TRBV9 and TRBJ1-5; 9 nucleotides align to TRBD1. CDR3: CASSADRGNQPQHF. DNA of the CDR3: TGTGCCAGCAGCGCAGACAGGGGGAATCAGCCCCAGCATTTT. Complete variable domain (other parts from reference TRBV9 and TRBJ1-5): DSGVTQTPKHLITATGQRVTLRCSPRSGDLSVYWYQQSLDQGLQFLIQYYNGEERAKGNILERFSAQQFPDLHSELNLSSLELGDSALYFCASSADRGNQPQHFGDGTRLSIL.